One and the same sample provided the 22 T cell receptor beta chains below, sequenced in a study of cytomegalovirus exposure and HLA in healthy donors. Data came from immunoSEQ multiplex PCR; TCRdb stores just in-frame clones and leaves some out. The sample has 85,000 to 90,000 clones, approximately 96% seen once; the top ten hold about 0.8%. The sequencing input was PBMCs. These receptors were taken from a man aged 18-30 years in good health and CMV-seronegative.

The gene calls are TRBV7-9 and TRBJ2-6; 9 bases agree with TRBD1. Germline V gives CDR1 SEHNR, CDR2 FQNEAQ (reference sequence). The CDR3 is 18 residues long. V gave up 5 bases and J gave up 0 bases; unmatched junction bases: 8. CDR3 in amino acids: CASSRSGTGSSGANVLTF. The CDR3 nucleotides are TGTGCCAGCAGCCGTTCCGGGACAGGGAGCTCTGGGGCCAACGTCCTGACTTTC.

This sequence joins TRBV5-1 and TRBJ1-1; D unresolved. The CDR3 runs 15 residues. CDR1 is SGHRS, CDR2 YFSETQ, per germline. V was cut by 3 bases and J by 4 bases, with 16 bases left in between. The CDR3 sequence is CASSYDRPEITEAFF. CDR3 coding DNA: TGCGCCAGCAGCTACGACCGTCCGGAGATCACTGAAGCTTTCTTT.

This clone was found once. The chain is built from TRBV6-1 and TRBJ1-2; 10 positions agree with TRBD1. The CDR3 length is 14 residues. Germline-derived CDR1 and CDR2 are MNHNS and SASEGT. Unmatched junction bases numbered 3, after V lost 6 bases and J lost 2 bases. CDR3 DNA: TGTGCCAGCAGCCCGACAGGGGGCAACTATGGCTACACCTTC. It specifies CASSPTGGNYGYTF.

The rearrangement uses TRBV15 and TRBJ2-1; D may be TRBD1 (5 bases). This CDR3 is built from 16 residues. The germline gives CDR1 LNHNV, CDR2 YYDKDF (reference sequence). Deletions cut 0 bases from V and 6 bases from J, with 15 bases between. The CDR3 DNA reads as TGTGCCACCAGCAGAGAAGGCAGGGTCAACGTCAATGAGCAGTTCTTC. Protein: CATSREGRVNVNEQFF.

The chain recombines TRBV9 with TRBJ2-1; a possible D gene is TRBD2 (6 bases). CDR3 length equals 14 residues. Germline V gene lookup returns CDR1 SGDLS and CDR2 YYNGEE. V was shortened by 0 bases and J by 5 bases, with 9 bases between the two germline ends. Written as DNA, the CDR3 is TGTGCCAGCAGCGTAGCGGGACTCAACAATGAGCAGTTCTTC. As protein: CASSVAGLNNEQFF.

The chain carries TRBV15 and TRBJ2-1; 11 bases align to TRBD2. The CDR3 loop spans 18 amino acids. From germline, CDR1 is LNHNV and CDR2 YYDKDF (reference sequence). With V trimmed by 1 base and J by 5 bases, 10 bases remained unmatched. In DNA form, the CDR3 reads TGTGCCACCAGCAGAGGGTATCCCACTAGCGGGAGCCACAATGAGCAGTTCTTC. It yields the protein CATSRGYPTSGSHNEQFF.

The gene calls are TRBV10-3 and TRBJ1-1; no clear D. CDR1 and CDR2 (germline): ENHRY, SYGVKD. There are 11 residues in the CDR3. Trimming cost V 10 bases and J 7 bases, with 13 bases left between them. CDR3 sequence: CATFKGDEAFF. CDR3 nucleotide sequence: TGTGCCACCTTCAAGGGAGATGAAGCTTTCTTT.

The genes are TRBV5-6 and TRBJ2-7; D remains unclear. Germline CDR1 and CDR2: SGHDT and YYEEEE. With 0 bases removed from V and 9 bases from J, the gap between germline ends came to 7 bases. This CDR3 is built from 11 residues. The CDR3 sequence: CASSLGPMQYF. CDR3 in DNA: TGTGCCAGCAGCTTGGGCCCTATGCAGTACTTC.

The chain carries TRBV10-1 and TRBJ2-3; 7 nucleotides align to TRBD1. V shed 5 bases and J 1 base; nucleotides not matched to a gene: 6. The V gene's germline CDR1 is WNHNN and CDR2 SYGVQD (reference sequence). CDR3 length equals 15 residues. CDR3 sequence reads: CASSRVQGGTDTQYF. CDR3 coding DNA: TGCGCCAGCAGTAGAGTTCAGGGGGGCACAGATACGCAGTATTTT.

This chain connects TRBV30 to TRBJ2-7; no reliable D call. Per germline, CDR1 GTSNPN and CDR2 SVGIG (reference sequence). V dropped 1 base and J dropped 4 bases, with 5 bases sitting between them. CDR3 size: 11 residues. In nucleotides, the CDR3 is TGTGCCTGGAGTGGCGCATACGAGCAGTACTTC. Protein sequence: CAWSGAYEQYF.

This clone was recorded only once. The rearrangement uses TRBV28 and TRBJ2-7; TRBD2 agrees at 14 bases. J was trimmed by 6 bases and V by 5 bases; bases with no gene match: 12. CDR1 and CDR2 from the germline V gene are MDHEN and SYDVKM. The CDR3 contains 17 residues. As DNA, the CDR3 is TGTGCCAGCAGTCCCCCGGGACTAGCGGGAGTTTTAAGCGAGCAGTACTTC. Translation: CASSPPGLAGVLSEQYF.

This chain connects TRBV19 to TRBJ1-1; possible D gene TRBD1, 5 bases. The V gene lost 3 bases and the J gene lost 3 bases, with 11 bases spanning the gap. The CDR3 has 14 residues. Germline CDR1 and CDR2: LNHDA and SQIVND (reference sequence). The CDR3 is CASSIARGDTEAFF. The CDR3 DNA reads TGTGCCAGTAGTATTGCTCGGGGGGACACTGAAGCTTTCTTT.

V and J are TRBV28 and TRBJ1-5; TRBD1 matches 10 bases. Germline V gene lookup returns CDR1 MDHEN and CDR2 SYDVKM. Trimming at V came to 3 bases and at J to 7 bases, leaving 3 bases not matched to a gene. CDR3 size: 14 residues. The CDR3 reads CASSLDRGIQPQHF. CDR3 in DNA: TGTGCCAGCAGTTTGGACAGGGGGATACAGCCCCAGCATTTT.

The gene calls are TRBV6-1 and TRBJ1-1; perhaps TRBD1 as D (6 bases). Germline V gives CDR1 MNHNS, CDR2 SASEGT. The CDR3 loop spans 12 amino acids. With 4 bases removed from V and 4 bases from J, the gap between germline ends came to 7 bases. CDR3 region: CASSVGGTEAFF. The CDR3 bases are TGTGCCAGCAGTGTAGGGGGCACTGAAGCTTTCTTT.

The chain links TRBV10-3 to TRBJ2-3; 11 nucleotides align to TRBD2. V lost 4 bases and J lost 6; bases outside the gene matches: 12. The V gene's germline CDR1 is ENHRY and CDR2 SYGVKD. This CDR3 is built from 17 residues. In DNA form, the CDR3 reads TGTGCCATCAGTGTTTCAGGGCCGACTAGCGGGATGGATACGCAGTATTTT. Translating gives CAISVSGPTSGMDTQYF.

The chain links TRBV30 to TRBJ2-7, with 8 bases aligning to TRBD1. The CDR3 is 15 amino acids. Germline assignment: CDR1 GTSNPN and CDR2 SVGIG (reference sequence). The junction had 9 bases not matched to a gene; V was cut back by 0 bases and J by 5 bases. The CDR3 DNA sequence: TGTGCCTGGAGTGTAGGGGCAGGGGGCAGCGACGAGCAGTACGTC. Its translation is CAWSVGAGGSDEQYV.

V and J are TRBV5-1 and TRBJ1-2; weak D call: TRBD1 (5 bases). The CDR3 totals 14 residues. V was pared by 0 bases and J by 7 bases, with 13 bases between. Germline lookup yields CDR1 SGHRS and CDR2 YFSETQ. As DNA, the CDR3 is TGCGCCAGCAGCTTGGTTTTATCGGGGGGTGGCTACACCTTC. Residues: CASSLVLSGGGYTF.

The CDR3 DNA is TGTGCTAGTACAGGGCATAGGCTTTCAGATACGCAGTATTTT. This encodes CASTGHRLSDTQYF. This chain uses TRBV12-5 with TRBJ2-3; D may be TRBD1 (6 bases). CDR1 is LGHNT, CDR2 FRNRAP, per germline. Deletions cut 8 bases from V and 4 bases from J, with 16 bases between. The CDR3 covers 14 residues.

This chain uses TRBV19 with TRBJ1-1; D not resolved. This CDR3 is 14 amino acids long. V was pared by 6 bases and J by 7 bases, with 18 bases between. Germline CDR1 reads LNHDA; CDR2 reads SQIVND (reference sequence). In nucleotides, the CDR3 is TGTGCCAGTAGGTATTTGGAGGCTCCGGGTGAAGCTTTCTTT. The encoded protein is CASRYLEAPGEAFF. Based on the CDR3 plus reference TRBV19 and TRBJ1-1, the full variable domain is DGGITQSPKYLFRKEGQNVTLSCEQNLNHDAMYWYRQDPGQGLRLIYYSQIVNDFQKGDIAEGYSVSREKKESFPLTVTSAQKNPTAFYLCASRYLEAPGEAFFGQGTRLTVV.

The rearrangement uses TRBV28 and TRBJ1-2; D is perhaps TRBD1 (6 bases). This CDR3 has 12 amino acids. Per germline, CDR1 MDHEN and CDR2 SYDVKM. Trimming pared 11 bases from V and 7 bases from J, leaving 17 bases between. The chain's CDR3 is CAGLGGRSGYTF. CDR3 bases: TGTGCCGGACTGGGGGGGCGCAGTGGCTACACCTTC.

The chain combines TRBV13 with TRBJ1-1; D is ambiguous. Germline loops: CDR1 PRHDT, CDR2 FYEKMQ (reference sequence). CDR3 size: 14 residues. Trimming stripped 0 bases from V and 4 bases from J, with 9 bases between. The CDR3 DNA reads as TGTGCCAGCAGCTTAGGTGGGAGGGCCACTGAAGCTTTCTTT. This sequence encodes CASSLGGRATEAFF.

The V call is TRBV11-3, the J call TRBJ1-1, with D hard to call. Germline-derived CDR1 and CDR2 are SGHNT and YENEEA. The CDR3 spans 17 residues. V was clipped by 0 bases and J by 1 base, with 15 bases between them. CDR3: CASSLDRGRTGNTEAFF. The CDR3 coding sequence is TGTGCCAGCAGCTTAGATCGGGGTCGTACGGGGAACACTGAAGCTTTCTTT.